Shown below are 19 T cell receptor beta chains from a single sample sequenced in a study of blood T cell repertoires in COVID-19. Data came from immunoSEQ multiplex PCR; TCRdb stores just in-frame clones and leaves some out. The top ten hold around 7.9% of the sample, which has 490,000 or so clones, 88% seen once. The sequenced sample was PBMCs or T cells enriched from blood (not recorded which). Receptor source: an older woman who had recovered from COVID-19.

The chain carries TRBV12-5 and TRBJ1-1, with unresolved D. With 2 bases removed from V and 3 bases from J, the gap between germline ends came to 10 bases. The CDR3 totals 14 residues. CDR1 LGHNT and CDR2 FRNRAP come from the germline V gene. CDR3 protein: CASGLMPGYTEAFF. In DNA form, the CDR3 reads TGTGCTAGTGGTTTGATGCCCGGTTACACTGAAGCTTTCTTT.

The chain employs TRBV5-4 and TRBJ1-2, with a tentative D call TRBD1 (5 bases). Germline CDR1 is SGHNT and CDR2 is YYREEE (reference sequence). Trimming pared 4 bases from V and 7 bases from J, leaving 11 bases between. The CDR3 is made up of 12 amino acids. This CDR3 is CASSMGTAGYTF. CDR3 DNA sequence: TGTGCCAGCAGCATGGGGACTGCTGGCTACACCTTC. Complete variable domain (other parts from reference TRBV5-4 and TRBJ1-2): ETGVTQSPTHLIKTRGQQVTLRCSSQSGHNTVSWYQQALGQGPQFIFQYYREEENGRGNFPPRFSGLQFPNYSSELNVNALELDDSALYLCASSMGTAGYTFGSGTRLTVV.

V usage is TRBV28 and J usage is TRBJ1-4; D perhaps matches TRBD1 (5 bases). The germline V gene encodes CDR1 MDHEN and CDR2 SYDVKM. The CDR3 totals 14 residues. V gave up 5 bases and J gave up 7 bases, with 14 bases separating them. CDR3 in amino acids: CASSPGDSFEKLFF. CDR3 DNA: TGTGCCAGCAGTCCCGGGGACTCCTTTGAAAAACTGTTTTTT.

The rearrangement uses TRBV2 and TRBJ2-3, with no clear D. Per germline, CDR1 SNHLY and CDR2 FYNNEI. The CDR3 totals 15 residues. V was shortened by 2 bases and J by 3 bases, with 12 bases between the two germline ends. The CDR3 loop is CASSENPHGTDTQYF. CDR3 DNA: TGTGCCAGCAGTGAAAACCCGCACGGGACAGATACGCAGTATTTT.

The chain is built from TRBV6-5 and TRBJ1-2, with 9 bases fitting TRBD1. This CDR3 has 14 amino acids. Germline loops: CDR1 MNHEY, CDR2 SVGAGI. The V and J ends lost 8 bases and 3 bases, in that order; junction bases with no gene match: 7. CDR3 sequence (DNA): TGTGCCAGCCGGGGGACAGGGAGGGACTATGGCTACACCTTC. It encodes CASRGTGRDYGYTF.

Remarks on this clone: Other nucleotide sequences from this sample produce the same CDR3. The rearrangement joins TRBV5-1 to TRBJ1-1, with unresolved D. Germline CDR1 SGHRS, CDR2 YFSETQ. The CDR3 contains 14 residues. Trimming took off 0 bases at V and 2 bases at J, with 8 bases between the two ends. DNA of the CDR3: TGCGCCAGCAGCTTGGCCGCGGGTAACACTGAAGCTTTCTTT. Amino acids: CASSLAAGNTEAFF.

The chain couples TRBV6-5 to TRBJ1-5; perhaps TRBD1 as D (5 bases). This CDR3 region has 14 residues. Deletions cut 6 bases from V and 7 bases from J, with 16 bases between. Per germline, CDR1 MNHEY and CDR2 SVGAGI. The CDR3 DNA reads TGTGCCAGCAGCCGTCAGGGCGGAGGGCAGCCCCAGCATTTT. It is translated as CASSRQGGGQPQHF.

V usage is TRBV5-8 and J usage is TRBJ1-6; D unresolved. V was cut by 2 bases and J by 12 bases, with 12 bases left in between. CDR3 length: 13 residues. Germline V gene data show CDR1 as SGHTS and CDR2 as YDEGEE. This chain's CDR3 is CASSFGVSQPLHF. The CDR3 DNA reads TGTGCCAGCAGCTTTGGAGTGAGTCAACCCCTCCACTTT. Full variable domain (outside the CDR3, taken from reference TRBV5-8 and TRBJ1-6): EAGVTQSPTHLIKTRGQQATLRCSPISGHTSVYWYQQALGLGLQFLLWYDEGEERNRGNFPPRFSGRQFPNYSSELNVNALELEDSALYLCASSFGVSQPLHFGNGTRLTVT.

The J gene is TRBJ2-6, the V gene TRBV5-1; TRBD2 is a possible D gene (7 bases). The CDR3 contains 18 residues. In germline, CDR1 is SGHRS, CDR2 YFSETQ. Trimming took 6 bases from V and 3 from J, leaving 22 bases between them. The CDR3 region is CASTRDFRGALGANVLTF. CDR3 in DNA: TGCGCCAGCACCCGGGACTTCCGGGGGGCGCTTGGGGCCAACGTCCTGACTTTC.

The chain links TRBV3-1 (or the pseudogene TRBV3-2) to TRBJ2-2, with D hard to call. Germline V gene lookup returns CDR1 LGHDT and CDR2 YNNKEL (reference sequence). Trimming took off 2 bases at V and 2 bases at J, with 3 bases between the two ends. The CDR3 is 13 amino acids. Written as DNA, the CDR3 is TGTGCCAGCAGCCAACTTAACACCGGGGAGCTGTTTTTT. It codes for CASSQLNTGELFF.

The chain combines TRBV7-9 with TRBJ2-3; D is unresolved. The V end was cut by 1 base, the J end by 0 bases, with 11 bases between. Germline-derived CDR1 and CDR2 are SEHNR and FQNEAQ (reference sequence). The CDR3 loop spans 16 amino acids. CDR3 bases: TGTGCCAGCAGCTTAGAGCACCTACCTAGCACAGATACGCAGTATTTT. Translated: CASSLEHLPSTDTQYF.

The chain joins TRBV19 to TRBJ2-3, with 11 bases aligning to TRBD2. This CDR3 contains 16 residues. In germline, CDR1 is LNHDA, CDR2 SQIVND (reference sequence). Trimming removed 6 bases from V and 2 bases from J; junction bases left unmatched: 7. CDR3 sequence: CASSTLAGAPTDTQYF. CDR3 coding DNA: TGTGCCAGTAGCACACTAGCGGGGGCGCCCACAGATACGCAGTATTTT.

The gene calls are TRBV11-3 and TRBJ2-3, with TRBD2 matching over 8 bases. The CDR3 loop spans 15 amino acids. Germline V gene sequence: CDR1 SGHNT, CDR2 YENEEA. Losses at the gene ends were 5 bases for V and 1 base for J; bases not matched to a gene: 5. CDR3 in amino acids: CASSPGGVGTDTQYF. In DNA form, the CDR3 reads TGTGCCAGCAGCCCCGGGGGGGTGGGCACAGATACGCAGTATTTT. The full variable domain, completed using reference TRBV11-3 and TRBJ2-3, is EAGVVQSPRYKIIEKKQPVAFWCNPISGHNTLYWYLQNLGQGPELLIRYENEEAVDDSQLPKDRFSAERLKGVDSTLKIQPAELGDSAVYLCASSPGGVGTDTQYFGPGTRLTVL.

The chain carries TRBV10-3 and TRBJ1-1; D remains ambiguous. This CDR3 comprises 15 residues. Germline V gene data show CDR1 as ENHRY and CDR2 as SYGVKD. Deletions cut 7 bases from V and 0 bases from J, with 15 bases between. CDR3 bases: TGTGCCATCACCGCGGGAGGTAGCATGAACACTGAAGCTTTCTTT. Its protein is CAITAGGSMNTEAFF.

The CDR3 DNA is TGTGCCAGCAGTGAGTTGACAGGGACAGGGACCAAAAACATTCAGTACTTC. Amino acid sequence: CASSELTGTGTKNIQYF. The rearrangement joins TRBV2 to TRBJ2-4, with 9 bases matching TRBD1. This CDR3 contains 17 residues. The J segment lost 2 bases and the V segment lost 3 bases, leaving 8 bases of the junction unmatched. Germline V gene lookup returns CDR1 SNHLY and CDR2 FYNNEI.

The rearrangement links TRBV6-5 to TRBJ2-1; 12 bases are a match to TRBD2. Germline V gene data show CDR1 as MNHEY and CDR2 as SVGAGI. The CDR3 sequence is 14 residues long. The trim removed 7 bases at V and 12 bases at J, leaving 10 bases unmatched. The CDR3 nucleotides are TGTGCCAGCAATCCGGGACTAGCGGGCCTAGGGCAGTTCTTC. Translated: CASNPGLAGLGQFF.

The chain recombines TRBV5-5 with TRBJ2-5, with 9 nucleotides matching TRBD2. Germline V gene sequence: CDR1 SGHKS, CDR2 YYEKEE (reference sequence). With 2 bases clipped from V and 2 bases from J, the junction kept 10 bases outside the gene matches. The CDR3 consists of 17 residues. The CDR3 is CASSLFGGGALQETQYF. The CDR3 nucleotides read TGTGCCAGCAGCTTATTCGGCGGGGGGGCACTACAAGAGACCCAGTACTTC. Full variable domain (rest looked up from reference TRBV5-5 and TRBJ2-5): DAGVTQSPTHLIKTRGQQVTLRCSPISGHKSVSWYQQVLGQGPQFIFQYYEKEERGRGNFPDRFSARQFPNYSSELNVNALLLGDSALYLCASSLFGGGALQETQYFGPGTRLLVL.

The chain is built from TRBV18 and TRBJ2-5; the match to TRBD2 covers 8 bases. Germline V gene sequence: CDR1 KGHSH, CDR2 LQKENI. Trimming took 2 bases from V and 4 from J; bases not matched to a gene: 9. The CDR3 is 16 amino acids. Here the CDR3 DNA reads TGTGCCAGCTCACCAGTCAAAGCGGGGGCGGGAGAGACCCAGTACTTC. Amino acid sequence: CASSPVKAGAGETQYF.

V usage is TRBV4-1 and J usage is TRBJ2-7; 9 positions agree with TRBD2. Trimming took 0 bases from V and 7 from J; bases not matched to a gene: 7. From germline, CDR1 is MGHRA and CDR2 YSYEKL. The CDR3 totals 15 residues. The CDR3 DNA sequence: TGCGCCAGCAGCCAAGATCCAGCGGGGGGTTGGGAGCAGTACGTC. Its translation: CASSQDPAGGWEQYV.